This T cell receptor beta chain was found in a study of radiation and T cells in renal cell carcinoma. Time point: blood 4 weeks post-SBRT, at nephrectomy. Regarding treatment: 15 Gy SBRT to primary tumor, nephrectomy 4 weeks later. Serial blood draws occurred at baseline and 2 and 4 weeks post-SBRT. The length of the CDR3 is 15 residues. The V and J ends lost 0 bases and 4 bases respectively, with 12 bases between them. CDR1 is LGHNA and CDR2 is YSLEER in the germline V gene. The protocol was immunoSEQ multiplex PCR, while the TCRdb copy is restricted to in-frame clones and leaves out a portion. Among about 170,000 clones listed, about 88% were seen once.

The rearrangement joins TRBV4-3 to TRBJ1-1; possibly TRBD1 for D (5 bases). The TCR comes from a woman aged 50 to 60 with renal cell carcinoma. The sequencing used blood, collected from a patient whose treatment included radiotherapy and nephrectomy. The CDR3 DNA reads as TGCGCCAGCAGCCAAGAGGCGGGGGTTATCACTGAAGCTTTCTTT. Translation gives CASSQEAGVITEAFF.